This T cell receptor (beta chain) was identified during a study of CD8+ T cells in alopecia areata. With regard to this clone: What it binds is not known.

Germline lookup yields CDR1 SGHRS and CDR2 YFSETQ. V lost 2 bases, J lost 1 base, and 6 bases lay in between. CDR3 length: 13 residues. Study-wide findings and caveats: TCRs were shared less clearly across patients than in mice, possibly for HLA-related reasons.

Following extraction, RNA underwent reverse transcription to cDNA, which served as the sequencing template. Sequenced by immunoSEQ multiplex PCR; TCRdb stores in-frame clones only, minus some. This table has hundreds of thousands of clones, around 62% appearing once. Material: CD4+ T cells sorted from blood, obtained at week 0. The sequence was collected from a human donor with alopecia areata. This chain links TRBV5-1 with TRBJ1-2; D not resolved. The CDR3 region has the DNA TGCGCCAGCAGCTTCGCGATTAACTATGGCTACACCTTC. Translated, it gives CASSFAINYGYTF.